These T cell receptor beta chains were read from a single sample in a study of T cell repertoires in cytomegalovirus infection. Their antigens remain unidentified. Each CDR3 protein gets one entry after TCRdb re-called the reads with MiXCR. The table has approximately 730,000 distinct CDR3 sequences, around 30% seen once. This material consisted of cultured PBMCs, taken from culture after CMV antigen stimulation. These TCRs come from a human donor in good health (CMV status not recorded). Some clones in this sample may be carry-over from other donors' samples. CDR3s include the opening cysteine and the closing phenylalanine or tryptophan. D genes are given only for firm matches. Rows may omit the clone size; those that give it use once, few, many or a size class.

>NA|NA|TRBV7-6
CASARTGREGYEQYF
>NA|NA|TRBV2
CASIGTYYEQYF
>NA|NA|TRBV30
CAWTQGTYNEQFF
>many|NA|TRBV6-1
CASRTSGRGRSYNEQFF
>NA|NA|TRBV7-2
CASSPGVGQPQHF
>NA|TRBD1|TRBV7-8
CASSRSRTGVVWNEQFF
>NA|NA|TRBV20-1
CSARASIYNEQFF
>many|NA|TRBV7-2
CASSLVGAPNEKLFF
>NA|NA|TRBV20-1
CSARDWRGTDTQYF
>NA|NA|TRBV4-1
CASSQRAAPGFTDTQYF
>NA|TRBD2|TRBV6-6
CASSHPTSLSEQFF
>NA|NA|TRBV7-6
CASSQTWSNTGELFF
>many|NA|TRBV7-2
CASSLEGPQYF
>NA|TRBD2|TRBV4-2
CASSQDALLAGGRREETQYF
>NA|TRBD2|TRBV29-1
CSVEGLAENYNEQFF
>NA|NA|TRBV12-3/TRBV12-4
CASSGRLEAFF
>few|TRBD2|TRBV5-6
CASSFEPRGSGDNEQFF
>NA|NA|TRBV27
CASSKQASSGNTIYF
>NA|NA|TRBV6-6
CASRAIGSSCNEQFF
>many|NA|TRBV12-3/TRBV12-4
CASSLPPNMAQHF
>NA|TRBD2|TRBV7-9
CASLLAAGANVLTF
>NA|NA|TRBV19
CASKDSQNYNEQFF
>few|NA|TRBV5-1
CASSLQGGQYNEQFF
>many|NA|TRBV7-8
CASSLRGGYTEAFF
>few|TRBD1|TRBV29-1
CSASGTGVYEQYF
>NA|NA|TRBV5-6
CASSGDTNNYEQYF
>NA|NA|TRBV20-1
CSALRGLETQYF
>NA|NA|TRBV7-2
CASSRQSRGTGYGYTF
>NA|NA|TRBV27
CASSLTRSGNYEQYF
>few|NA|TRBV18
CASSPRGLWTTEAFF
>NA|TRBD1|TRBV6-2/TRBV6-3
CASRPGQKVMNTEAFF
>few|NA|TRBV12-3/TRBV12-4
CASSPDTLPNEKLFF
>few|NA|TRBV6-1
CASSVQGLGNQPQHF
>NA|TRBD1|TRBV28
CASSRTGGSWANVLTF
>many|NA|TRBV7-2
CASSLVTGSPLHF
>NA|NA|TRBV7-9
CASSTTGPDTGELFF
>NA|NA|TRBV7-2
CASSLVGTSHQETQYF
>few|NA|TRBV11-2
CASSLAHRYEQYF